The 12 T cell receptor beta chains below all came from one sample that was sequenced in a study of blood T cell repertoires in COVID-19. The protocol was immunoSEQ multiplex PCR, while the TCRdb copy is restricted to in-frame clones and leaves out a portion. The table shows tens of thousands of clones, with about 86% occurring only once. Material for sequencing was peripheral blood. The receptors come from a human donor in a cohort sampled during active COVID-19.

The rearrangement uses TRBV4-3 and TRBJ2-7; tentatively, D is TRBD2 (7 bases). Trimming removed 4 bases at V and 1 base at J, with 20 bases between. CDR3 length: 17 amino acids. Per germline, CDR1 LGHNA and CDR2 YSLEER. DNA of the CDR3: TGCGCCAGCAGCCTTTTATGGGGGCTAGCGGAGTCCTACGAGCAGTACTTC. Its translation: CASSLLWGLAESYEQYF.

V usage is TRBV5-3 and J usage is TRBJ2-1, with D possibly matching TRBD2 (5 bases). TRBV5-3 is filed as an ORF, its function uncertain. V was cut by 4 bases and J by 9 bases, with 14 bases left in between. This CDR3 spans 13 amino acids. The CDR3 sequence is CARSPPRAGEQFF. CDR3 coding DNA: TGTGCCAGAAGCCCCCCTCGGGCGGGTGAGCAGTTCTTC.

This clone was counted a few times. CDR3 sequence: CASSGTSGSVGETQYF. CDR3 nucleotide sequence: TGTGCCAGCAGTGGGACTAGCGGGAGTGTAGGGGAGACCCAGTACTTC. The rearrangement uses TRBV2 and TRBJ2-5; 13 bases are a match to TRBD2. The CDR3 has 16 amino acids. CDR1 SNHLY and CDR2 FYNNEI come from the germline V gene. V lost 4 bases, J lost 5 bases, and 7 bases stayed unmatched.

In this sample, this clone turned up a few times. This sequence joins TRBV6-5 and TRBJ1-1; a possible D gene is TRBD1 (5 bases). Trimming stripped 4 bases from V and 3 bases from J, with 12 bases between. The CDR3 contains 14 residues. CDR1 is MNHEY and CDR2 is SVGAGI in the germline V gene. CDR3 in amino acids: CASSSWGRDTEAFF. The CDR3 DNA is TGTGCCAGCAGTTCTTGGGGGAGGGACACTGAAGCTTTCTTT.

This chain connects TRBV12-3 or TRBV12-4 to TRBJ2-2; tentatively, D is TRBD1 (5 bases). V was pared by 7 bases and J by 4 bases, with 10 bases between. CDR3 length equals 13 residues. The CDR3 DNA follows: TGTGCCAGCAAGGAAGGGGCCACCGGGGAGCTGTTTTTT. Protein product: CASKEGATGELFF.

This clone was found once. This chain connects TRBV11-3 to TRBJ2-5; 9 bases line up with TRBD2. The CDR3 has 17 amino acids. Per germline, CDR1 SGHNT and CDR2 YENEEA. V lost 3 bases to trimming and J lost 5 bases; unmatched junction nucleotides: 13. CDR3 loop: CASSLGLAGEGVETQYF. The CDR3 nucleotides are TGTGCCAGCAGCTTGGGTTTAGCGGGGGAGGGAGTGGAGACCCAGTACTTC.

CDR3 DNA: TGTGCCAGTAGCGAGGGTCGGGAGACCCAGTACTTC. Its translation: CASSEGRETQYF. The gene calls are TRBV19 and TRBJ2-5, with TRBD2 as a possible D gene (5 bases). Germline CDR1 and CDR2: LNHDA and SQIVND (reference sequence). The CDR3 extends over 12 amino acids. Trimming pared 6 bases from V and 5 bases from J, leaving 10 bases between.

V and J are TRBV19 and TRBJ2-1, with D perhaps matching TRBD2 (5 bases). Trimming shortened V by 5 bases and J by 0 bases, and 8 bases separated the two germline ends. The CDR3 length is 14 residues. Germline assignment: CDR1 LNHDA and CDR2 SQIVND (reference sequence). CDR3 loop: CASSLTISYNEQFF. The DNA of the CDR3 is TGTGCCAGTAGTTTGACTATCTCCTACAATGAGCAGTTCTTC.

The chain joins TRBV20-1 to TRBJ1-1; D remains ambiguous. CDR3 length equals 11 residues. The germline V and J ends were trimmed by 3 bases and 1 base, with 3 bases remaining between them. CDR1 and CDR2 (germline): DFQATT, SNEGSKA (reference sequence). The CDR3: CSARANTEAFF. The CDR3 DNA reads TGCAGTGCTAGGGCGAACACTGAAGCTTTCTTT.

The CDR3 nucleotides read TGTGCCAGCAGCCGCGGACAGCCTCAAGAGACCCAGTACTTC. Translated: CASSRGQPQETQYF. The V call is TRBV7-9, the J call TRBJ2-5; possible D gene TRBD1, 6 bases. Germline loops: CDR1 SEHNR, CDR2 FQNEAQ (reference sequence). The CDR3 is 14 residues long. The V end lost 5 bases, the J end lost 2 bases, and 12 bases lay between the germline ends.

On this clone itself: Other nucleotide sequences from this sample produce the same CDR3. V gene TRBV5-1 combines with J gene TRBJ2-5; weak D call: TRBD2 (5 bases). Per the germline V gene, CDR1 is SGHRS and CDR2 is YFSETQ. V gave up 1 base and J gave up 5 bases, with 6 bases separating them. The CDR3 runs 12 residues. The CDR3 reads CASSLPGETQYF. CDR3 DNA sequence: TGCGCCAGCAGCTTGCCGGGGGAGACCCAGTACTTC.

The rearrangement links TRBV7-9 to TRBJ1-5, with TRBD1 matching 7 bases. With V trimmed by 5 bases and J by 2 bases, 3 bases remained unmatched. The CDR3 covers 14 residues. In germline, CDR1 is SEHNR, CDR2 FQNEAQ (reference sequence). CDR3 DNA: TGTGCCAGCAGCCTGGGGACAGGCAATCAGCCCCAGCATTTT. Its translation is CASSLGTGNQPQHF.